This T cell receptor beta chain originates from a study of cytomegalovirus exposure and HLA in healthy donors. Amplification used 60 Vbeta primers and 13 Jbeta primers. The method was immunoSEQ multiplex PCR; TCRdb's version includes in-frame clones alone and lacks a portion of them. The sample holds over 150,000 clones. This CDR3 is 12 amino acids long. V lost 0 bases, J lost 3 bases, and 3 bases lay in between. The germline V gene has CDR1 SGHTS and CDR2 YDEGEE. Worth noting for this clone: Its matching antigen is unknown.

Study results and caveats: Some V segments (TRBV6-2 and TRBV6-3 among them) were excluded as indistinguishable.

Material: PBMCs. The receptor was derived from a boy aged 5-17 years in good health and CMV-seronegative. This sequence joins TRBV5-8 and TRBJ1-2; D is uncertain. DNA for the CDR3: TGTGCCAGCAGCTTGGCCGACTATGGCTACACCTTC. Translated, it gives CASSLADYGYTF.